This T cell receptor beta chain was captured in a study of blood T cell repertoires in COVID-19. Study details: The origin of the acute and convalescent COVID-19 samples was the United States, Italy and Spain. PBMCs, B-cell-depleted T cells, or T cells were the source of the cDNA or gDNA that made up the material.

In the authors' methods: Estimates of nucleated cell counts were drawn from the amplification of reference gene primers. Some clones are missing from TCRdb's copy, which holds only in-frame ones; the method was immunoSEQ multiplex PCR. V, J and clone size are taken as reported in that table, and D and trimming were inferred from the DNA itself. The data show 250,000 or so clones, roughly 90% seen once. Trimming pared 3 bases from V and 8 bases from J, leaving 28 bases between. Germline-derived CDR1 and CDR2 are LNHDA and SQIVND (reference sequence). There are 18 residues in the CDR3. The sequence came from a woman aged 25 to 45 with acute COVID-19. The chain has TRBV19 and TRBJ1-2; D is possibly TRBD1 (5 bases). The source material was PBMCs or T cells enriched from blood (not recorded which). The CDR3 protein is CASSIRDSASMEYRGYTF. In nucleotides, the CDR3 is TGTGCCAGTAGTATTAGGGACTCCGCGTCTATGGAGTATCGGGGCTACACCTTC.